This TCR beta chain was profiled in a study of blood T cell repertoires in COVID-19. CDR1 SGHAT and CDR2 FQNNGV come from the germline V gene. The J segment lost 4 bases and the V segment lost 5 bases, leaving 7 bases of the junction unmatched. This CDR3 region has 14 residues. Profiling relied on immunoSEQ multiplex PCR, and the TCRdb table lists in-frame clones only, not all of them. The table has 160,000 or so clones, roughly 85% seen once. The source material was PBMCs or T cells enriched from blood (not recorded which). This receptor was identified in a man aged 55 to 70 who had recovered from COVID-19. This sequence joins TRBV11-2 and TRBJ2-5; TRBD2 matches at 7 bases. The CDR3 DNA reads as TGTGCCAGCAGCCCACCGCCGGGGGGAGAGACCCAGTACTTC. Translating it yields CASSPPPGGETQYF.